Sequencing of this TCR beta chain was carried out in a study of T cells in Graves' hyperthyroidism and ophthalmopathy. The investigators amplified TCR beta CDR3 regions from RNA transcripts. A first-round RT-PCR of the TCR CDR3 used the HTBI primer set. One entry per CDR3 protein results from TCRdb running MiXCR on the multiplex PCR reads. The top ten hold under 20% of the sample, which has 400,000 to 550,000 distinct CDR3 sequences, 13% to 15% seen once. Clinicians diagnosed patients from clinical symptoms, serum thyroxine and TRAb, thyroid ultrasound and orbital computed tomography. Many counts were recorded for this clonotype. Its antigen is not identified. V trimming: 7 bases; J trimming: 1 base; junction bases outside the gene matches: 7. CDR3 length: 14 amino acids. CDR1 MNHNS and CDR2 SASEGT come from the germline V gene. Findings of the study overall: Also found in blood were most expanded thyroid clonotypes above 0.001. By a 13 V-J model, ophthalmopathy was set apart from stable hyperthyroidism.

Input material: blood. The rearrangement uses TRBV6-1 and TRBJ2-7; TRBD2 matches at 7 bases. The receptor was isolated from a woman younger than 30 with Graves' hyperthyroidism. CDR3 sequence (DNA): TGTGCCAGCAAAGCGAGGGGACTATCCTACGAGCAGTACTTC. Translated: CASKARGLSYEQYF.